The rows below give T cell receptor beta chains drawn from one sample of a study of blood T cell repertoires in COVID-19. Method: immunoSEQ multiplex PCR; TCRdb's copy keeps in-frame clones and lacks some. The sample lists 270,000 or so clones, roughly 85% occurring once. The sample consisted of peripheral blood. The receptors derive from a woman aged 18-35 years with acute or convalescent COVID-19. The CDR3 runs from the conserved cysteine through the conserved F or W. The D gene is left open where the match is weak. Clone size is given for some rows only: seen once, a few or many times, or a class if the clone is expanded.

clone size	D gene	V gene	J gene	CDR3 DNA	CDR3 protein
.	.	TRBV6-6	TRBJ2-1	TGTGCCAGCAGTTACGGCGGCGCCTACAATGAGCAGTTCTTC	CASSYGGAYNEQFF
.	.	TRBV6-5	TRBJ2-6	TGTGCCACCCGGACACCTGGGTGGGGGGCCAACGTCCTGACTTTC	CATRTPGWGANVLTF
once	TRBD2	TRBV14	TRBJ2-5	TGTGCCAGCAGCCCCTCTGGACTAGCGGGAGGGGTAGAGACCCAGTACTTC	CASSPSGLAGGVETQYF
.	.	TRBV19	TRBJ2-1	TGTGCCAGTAGTATAGACTCCTTCGGGAGACCTAATCACAATGAGCAGTTCTTC	CASSIDSFGRPNHNEQFF
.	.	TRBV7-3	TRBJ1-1	TGTGCCAGCAGCTTAATGGGCAGGGCGATGAACACTGAAGCTTTCTTT	CASSLMGRAMNTEAFF
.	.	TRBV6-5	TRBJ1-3	TGTGCCAGCATTACGGGATCCGGAAACACCATATATTTT	CASITGSGNTIYF
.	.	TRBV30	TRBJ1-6	TGTGCCTGGAGTGTGGGACTTTTTAATTCACCCCTCCACTTT	CAWSVGLFNSPLHF
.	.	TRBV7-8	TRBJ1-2	TGTGCCAGCAGCACCGGACAATTTCGAGGCTATGGCTACACCTTC	CASSTGQFRGYGYTF
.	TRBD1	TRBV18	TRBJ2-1	TGTGCCAGCTCACCGGACAGGGGACAATACAATGAGCAGTTCTTC	CASSPDRGQYNEQFF
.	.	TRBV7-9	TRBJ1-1	TGTGCCAGCAACCGGGATTTAAACACTGAAGCTTTCTTT	CASNRDLNTEAFF
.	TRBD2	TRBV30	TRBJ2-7	TGTGCCTGGAGTGTCGGACTAGCGGGAGGGACAAGCTACGAGCAGTACTTC	CAWSVGLAGGTSYEQYF
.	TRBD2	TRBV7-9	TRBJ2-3	TGTGCCAGCAGCCCTCGGACTAGCGTAGATACGCAGTATTTT	CASSPRTSVDTQYF
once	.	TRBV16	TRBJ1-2	TGTGCCAGCAGCCAATCCCTGGTCCAACCCGGTGGCTACACCTTC	CASSQSLVQPGGYTF
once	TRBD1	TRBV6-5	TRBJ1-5	TGTGCCAGCAGTACCACAGGGGGCGCCCAGCCCCAGCATTTT	CASSTTGGAQPQHF
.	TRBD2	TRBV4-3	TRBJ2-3	TGCGCCAGCAGCCAAGAGCTAGCGGACACAGATACGCAGTATTTT	CASSQELADTDTQYF
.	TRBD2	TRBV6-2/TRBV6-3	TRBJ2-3	TGTGCCAGCAGTTACTCGACGCGTGCTAGCGGGACCACAGATACGCAGTATTTT	CASSYSTRASGTTDTQYF